This T cell receptor (beta chain) comes out of a study of cytomegalovirus exposure and HLA in healthy donors. Study-level background: In an earlier analysis, 95 million to 140 million unique TCR beta sequences were found from approximately 170 million T cells. General study findings and limits: Among TCR sequences, most were rare, though some public TCRs appeared in many donors. Analysis performed later showed TCR beta chains linked to HLA being more clonally expanded than equally common others. A list of roughly 160 TCR beta chains associated with cytomegalovirus was given.

With regard to this clone: Its antigen remains unidentified.

CDR1 is SGHAT, CDR2 FQDESV, per germline (reference sequence). V lost 1 base and J lost 3; bases outside the gene matches: 3. This CDR3 has 15 residues. The PCR had 60 Vbeta and 13 Jbeta primers. Some clones are missing from TCRdb's copy, which holds only in-frame ones; the method was immunoSEQ multiplex PCR. This table has approximately 72,000 clones, around 78% appearing once. The sequenced sample consisted of PBMCs. The receptor comes from a male donor in good health and CMV-seropositive. V is TRBV11-1 and J is TRBJ2-7, with 10 bases matching TRBD2. CDR3 nucleotides: TGTGCCAGCAGCTTAGGAGCGGGAGGGCTCTACGAGCAGTACTTC. This gives the protein CASSLGAGGLYEQYF.